Listed below are T cell receptor beta chains from one sample, sequenced in a study of Ad26.COV2.S vaccination and SARS-CoV-2 variants. The data were produced by immunoSEQ multiplex PCR, yet TCRdb's version contains in-frame clones alone and is incomplete. In the table there are hundreds of thousands of clones, about 91% of which are singletons. The sample in question was peripheral blood, obtained after recovery from COVID-19. The receptor source for this set is a human donor who had recovered from COVID-19. Each CDR3 is given with its conserved first and last residue. Each record gives: D gene, clone size, V gene, J gene, CDR3 protein, CDR3 DNA. The D gene is left open where the match is weak. Clone size is not always given. Where it is, it says once, few, many or a class for expanded clones.

>NA|NA|TRBV9|TRBJ1-4
CASSVGGNEKLFF
TGTGCCAGCAGCGTTGGTGGAAATGAAAAACTGTTTTTT
>NA|NA|TRBV19|TRBJ1-2
CASSIVDSSYGYTF
TGTGCCAGTAGTATAGTGGACAGTAGCTATGGCTACACCTTC
>NA|NA|TRBV4-1|TRBJ2-7
CASSHGDLQSEQYF
TGCGCCAGCAGCCATGGGGACCTCCAGTCGGAGCAGTACTTC
>NA|NA|TRBV5-1|TRBJ2-3
CASSRGGGADTQYF
TGCGCCAGCAGCCGTGGAGGGGGCGCAGATACGCAGTATTTT
>TRBD2|NA|TRBV5-1|TRBJ2-3
CASRLAGGVSTDTQYF
TGCGCCAGCAGACTAGCGGGGGGTGTGAGCACAGATACGCAGTATTTT
>TRBD1|once|TRBV4-1|TRBJ1-4
CASSTFRTGDEKLFF
TGCGCCAGCAGCACTTTCAGGACAGGGGACGAAAAACTGTTTTTT
>NA|NA|TRBV10-3|TRBJ1-2
CAIGGRSNNYGYTF
TGTGCCATAGGTGGGAGGAGCAATAACTATGGCTACACCTTC
>TRBD2|NA|TRBV11-2|TRBJ2-1
CASSFAGTTSYNEQFF
TGTGCCAGCAGCTTCGCCGGGACTACTTCCTACAATGAGCAGTTCTTC
>TRBD1|NA|TRBV4-1|TRBJ2-5
CASSQVAGGRETQYF
TGCGCCAGCAGCCAAGTGGCAGGGGGCCGAGAGACCCAGTACTTC
>NA|once|TRBV7-2|TRBJ2-1
CASSWSGNNEQFF
TGTGCCAGCAGCTGGAGCGGAAACAATGAGCAGTTCTTC
>NA|NA|TRBV6-5|TRBJ1-5
CASNRQQAQGQPQHF
TGTGCCAGCAATAGGCAGCAGGCGCAGGGGCAGCCCCAGCATTTT
>TRBD1|NA|TRBV7-8|TRBJ1-5
CASSLGQGLDQPQHF
TGTGCCAGCAGCCTGGGACAGGGGTTGGATCAGCCCCAGCATTTT
>TRBD1|NA|TRBV10-2|TRBJ1-2
CASSRTGGSNYGYTF
TGCGCCAGCAGTAGGACAGGGGGGTCTAACTATGGCTACACCTTC
>TRBD1|NA|TRBV5-1|TRBJ2-7
CASSSFGGTGSVPYEQYF
TGCGCCAGCAGCTCATTTGGTGGGACAGGGTCCGTACCTTACGAGCAGTACTTC
>NA|NA|TRBV2|TRBJ2-5
CASNREAQYF
TGTGCCAGCAACCGAGAGGCCCAGTACTTC
>NA|NA|TRBV27|TRBJ2-3
CANSFGSADTQYF
TGTGCCAACAGTTTCGGTAGCGCAGATACGCAGTATTTT
>NA|NA|TRBV29-1|TRBJ2-3
CSVEGGNPTDTQYF
TGCAGCGTTGAGGGGGGAAACCCCACAGATACGCAGTATTTT
>TRBD1|NA|TRBV6-1|TRBJ1-2
CASSEAVGTGGYGYTF
TGTGCCAGCAGTGAAGCCGTCGGGACAGGTGGCTATGGCTACACCTTC
>TRBD2|once|TRBV7-2|TRBJ2-1
CASSSTSGGVREQFF
TGTGCCAGCAGTTCGACTAGCGGGGGGGTCAGGGAGCAGTTCTTC
>NA|NA|TRBV9|TRBJ2-5
CASSVGLGPTQYF
TGTGCCAGCAGCGTAGGTCTGGGCCCGACCCAGTACTTC
>TRBD1|NA|TRBV6-5|TRBJ2-7
CASRSNRGLYEQYF
TGTGCCAGCAGGTCTAACAGGGGGCTCTACGAGCAGTACTTC
>NA|NA|TRBV9|TRBJ2-3
CASSRDTDTQYF
TGTGCCAGCAGCCGTGACACAGATACGCAGTATTTT
>TRBD1|once|TRBV23-1|TRBJ1-1
CASSQSGTGRNTEAFF
TGCGCCAGCAGTCAATCGGGGACAGGTCGGAACACTGAAGCTTTCTTT
>NA|NA|TRBV3-1/TRBV3-2|TRBJ1-3
CASSRDGTPSLVSGNTIYF
TGTGCCAGCAGCCGAGACGGAACTCCTTCCCTGGTCTCTGGAAACACCATATATTTT
>NA|NA|TRBV18|TRBJ2-7
CASSPQGPTYEQYF
TGTGCCAGCTCACCGCAGGGCCCAACCTACGAGCAGTACTTC
>TRBD2|NA|TRBV9|TRBJ2-7
CASSVASGGAFSSYEQYF
TGTGCCAGCAGCGTCGCGAGCGGGGGGGCCTTTTCGTCCTACGAGCAGTACTTC
>TRBD1|NA|TRBV11-3|TRBJ1-4
CASSTDRGGKLFF
TGTGCCAGCAGCACCGACAGGGGGGGAAAACTGTTTTTT
>NA|NA|TRBV4-3|TRBJ2-7
CASSHQDGAGYEQYF
TGCGCCAGCAGCCACCAAGACGGGGCCGGGTACGAGCAGTACTTC
>NA|NA|TRBV21-1|TRBJ1-1
CASSNRGRDDEAFF
TGTGCCAGCAGCAACAGGGGCCGTGACGATGAAGCTTTCTTT
>NA|once|TRBV7-9|TRBJ2-7
CASSLSQPDEQYF
TGTGCCAGCAGCCTAAGCCAACCCGACGAGCAGTACTTC
>NA|NA|TRBV5-6|TRBJ2-5
CASSLDQLRETQYF
TGTGCCAGCAGCTTGGACCAGCTCAGGGAGACCCAGTACTTC
>TRBD2|NA|TRBV5-1|TRBJ2-1
CASSFGLADEQFF
TGCGCCAGCAGCTTCGGACTAGCGGACGAGCAGTTCTTC
>NA|NA|TRBV7-8|TRBJ2-7
CASSSTGRGYEQYF
TGTGCCAGCAGCTCTACAGGGAGAGGTTACGAGCAGTACTTC
>NA|NA|TRBV10-2|TRBJ2-7
CASRSSGSSYEQYF
TGCGCCAGCAGGTCTTCAGGGAGCTCCTACGAGCAGTACTTC
>NA|NA|TRBV5-4|TRBJ2-5
CASSSPIQETQYF
TGTGCCAGCAGCTCTCCGATTCAAGAGACCCAGTACTTC
>TRBD1|NA|TRBV6-6|TRBJ2-7
CASQTGTVSYEQYF
TGTGCCAGCCAAACCGGGACAGTCTCCTACGAGCAGTACTTC
>NA|NA|TRBV3-1/TRBV3-2|TRBJ2-3
CASSQDLPDTQYF
TGTGCCAGCAGCCAAGATCTTCCAGATACGCAGTATTTT
>TRBD1|NA|TRBV4-1|TRBJ1-4
CASSRGGAGGEKLFF
TGCGCCAGCAGCCGGGGCGGGGCAGGGGGTGAAAAACTGTTTTTT
>NA|NA|TRBV27|TRBJ2-6
CASSLSSLVSIDSGANVLTF
TGTGCCAGCAGTTTATCGAGCCTGGTCAGTATAGATTCTGGGGCCAACGTCCTGACTTTC
>NA|NA|TRBV5-5|TRBJ2-3
CASSLWFDRGPLTDTQYF
TGTGCCAGCAGCTTGTGGTTTGATCGGGGGCCCCTCACAGATACGCAGTATTTT
>TRBD1|NA|TRBV13|TRBJ2-2
CASSEASGTGGYTGELFF
TGTGCCAGCAGCGAAGCATCCGGGACAGGGGGCTACACCGGGGAGCTGTTTTTT
>NA|NA|TRBV29-1|TRBJ2-7
CSVLHRGSQNSYEQYF
TGCAGCGTTCTCCATCGCGGGTCCCAGAATTCCTACGAGCAGTACTTC
>NA|few|TRBV19|TRBJ1-5
CASSLTTGLGQPQHF
TGTGCCAGTAGTTTAACTACAGGGTTAGGTCAGCCCCAGCATTTT
>NA|NA|TRBV2|TRBJ2-1
CASGGGLSYNEQFF
TGTGCCAGCGGCGGGGGCCTATCCTACAATGAGCAGTTCTTC
>TRBD2|NA|TRBV6-6|TRBJ2-5
CASRSGGRQETQYF
TGTGCCAGCAGGTCGGGGGGGCGCCAAGAGACCCAGTACTTC
>NA|NA|TRBV7-6|TRBJ1-5
CASSLAVNQPQHF
TGTGCCAGCAGCTTAGCGGTCAATCAGCCCCAGCATTTT
>TRBD2|NA|TRBV7-9|TRBJ2-1
CASSQIAGNRNEQFF
TGTGCCAGCAGCCAAATAGCGGGGAATCGCAATGAGCAGTTCTTC
>TRBD1|NA|TRBV19|TRBJ1-3
CASVDRGLGNTIYF
TGTGCCAGTGTTGACAGGGGGTTAGGAAACACCATATATTTT
>TRBD2|NA|TRBV6-4|TRBJ2-3
CASSDAGGPLDTQYF
TGTGCCAGCAGTGACGCGGGGGGGCCATTAGATACGCAGTATTTT
>TRBD2|NA|TRBV7-9|TRBJ2-7
CASWRTSGGDPTEQYF
TGTGCCAGCTGGCGGACTAGCGGGGGGGACCCTACCGAGCAGTACTTC
>TRBD1|NA|TRBV9|TRBJ2-2
CASGDRDGTGELFF
TGTGCCAGCGGGGACAGGGATGGTACCGGGGAGCTGTTTTTT